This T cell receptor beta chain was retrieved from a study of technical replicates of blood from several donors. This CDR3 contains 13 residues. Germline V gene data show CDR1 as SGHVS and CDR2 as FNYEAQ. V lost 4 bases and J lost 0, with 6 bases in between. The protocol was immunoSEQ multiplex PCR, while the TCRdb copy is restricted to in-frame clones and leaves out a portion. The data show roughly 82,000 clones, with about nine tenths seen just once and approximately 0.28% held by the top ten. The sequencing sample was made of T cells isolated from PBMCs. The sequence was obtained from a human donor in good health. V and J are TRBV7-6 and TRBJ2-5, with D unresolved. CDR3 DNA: TGTGCCAGCAGCTCGCGCAACCAAGAGACCCAGTACTTC. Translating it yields CASSSRNQETQYF.